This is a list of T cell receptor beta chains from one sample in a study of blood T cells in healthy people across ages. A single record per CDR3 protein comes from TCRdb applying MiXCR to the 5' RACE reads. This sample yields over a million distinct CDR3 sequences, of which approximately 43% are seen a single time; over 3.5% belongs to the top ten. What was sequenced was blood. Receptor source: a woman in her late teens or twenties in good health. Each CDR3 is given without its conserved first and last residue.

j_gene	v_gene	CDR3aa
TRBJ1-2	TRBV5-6	ASSLDQGAYYGYT
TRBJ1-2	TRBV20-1	SAREPWGSNYGYT
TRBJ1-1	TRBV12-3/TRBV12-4	ASRARQGVGNTEAF
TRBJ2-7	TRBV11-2	ASSLAQGASYEQY
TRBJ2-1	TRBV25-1	ASSEASGNNEQF
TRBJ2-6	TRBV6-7	SLSGANVLT
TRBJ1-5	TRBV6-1	ASSEVGTGAFHQPQH
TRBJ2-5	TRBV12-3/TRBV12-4	ASSSIGETQY
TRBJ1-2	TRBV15	ATSRSLGGYT
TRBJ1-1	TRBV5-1	ASSLEIGRSGTEAF
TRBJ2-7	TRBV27	ASSLRGSTYNEQY
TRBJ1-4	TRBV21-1	ASSKGRGGENEKLF
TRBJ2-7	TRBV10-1	ASSESSSPYEQY
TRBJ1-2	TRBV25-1	ASSETGDRALAYGYT
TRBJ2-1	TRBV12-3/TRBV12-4	ASSLAQVNEQF
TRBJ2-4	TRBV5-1	ASSLENPSIQY
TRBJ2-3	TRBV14	ASSPERRGLPDTQY
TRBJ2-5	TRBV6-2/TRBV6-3	ASSHRDRLETQY
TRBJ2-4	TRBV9	ASSAMVGAKNIQY
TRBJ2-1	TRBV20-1	SAIPAGGGDEQF
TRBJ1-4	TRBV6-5	ASSYSRSPLTGTGKRKLF
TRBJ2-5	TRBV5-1	ASSWGPEETQY
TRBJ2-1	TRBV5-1	ASSSQPSGKSNEQF
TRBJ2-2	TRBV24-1	ATSDSGITGELF